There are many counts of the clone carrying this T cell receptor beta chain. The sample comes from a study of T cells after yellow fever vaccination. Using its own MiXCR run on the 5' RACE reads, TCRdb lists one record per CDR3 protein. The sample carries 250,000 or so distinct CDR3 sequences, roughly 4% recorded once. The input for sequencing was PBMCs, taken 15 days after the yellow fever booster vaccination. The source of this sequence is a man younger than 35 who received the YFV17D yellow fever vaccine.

In DNA form, the CDR3 reads TGTGCCAGCAGCTTAGTCACTAGCAATCAGCCCCAGCATTTT. This translates into CASSLVTSNQPQHF. This sequence joins TRBV7-9 and TRBJ1-5; D call uncertain. The CDR3 covers 14 residues. V was cut by 1 base and J by 0 bases, with 4 bases left in between. CDR1 SEHNR and CDR2 FQNEAQ come from the germline V gene (reference sequence). Drawing the rest from reference TRBV7-9 and TRBJ1-5, the complete variable domain is DTGVSQNPRHKITKRGQNVTFRCDPISEHNRLYWYRQTLGQGPEFLTYFQNEAQLEKSRLLSDRFSAERPKGSFSTLEIQRTEQGDSAMYLCASSLVTSNQPQHFGDGTRLSIL.